The 31 T cell receptor beta chains below come from one sample, sequenced in a study of blood T cells in healthy people across ages. Through a sample-barcoded 5' primer and a J-beta primer mix, a second PCR was run for roughly 6 to 12 cycles. TCRdb re-derived calls from the 5' RACE reads in MiXCR, one entry per CDR3 protein. The profile shows about 930,000 distinct CDR3 sequences, 25% to 35% of them singletons. These sequences were also reported in another study, on T cells of mothers and their children.

Material for sequencing was blood. Source of these receptors: a middle-aged woman in good health.

This chain connects TRBV5-1 to TRBJ1-1; D remains unclear. There are 14 residues in the CDR3. V was shortened by 4 bases and J by 2 bases, with 12 bases between the two germline ends. Germline-derived CDR1 and CDR2 are SGHRS and YFSETQ. Here the CDR3 reads CASSPAYFNTEAFF. The CDR3 DNA reads as TGCGCCAGCAGCCCGGCCTACTTTAACACTGAAGCTTTCTTT. The whole variable domain, filled in from reference TRBV5-1 and TRBJ1-1, reads KAGVTQTPRYLIKTRGQQVTLSCSPISGHRSVSWYQQTPGQGLQFLFEYFSETQRNKGNFPGRFSGRQFSNSRSEMNVSTLELGDSALYLCASSPAYFNTEAFFGQGTRLTVV.

The J gene is TRBJ2-7, the V gene TRBV7-9; 12 bases match TRBD1. The CDR3 loop spans 15 amino acids. Trimming cost V 5 bases and J 5 bases; bases outside gene matches: 7. Germline CDR1 SEHNR, CDR2 FQNEAQ (reference sequence). The chain's CDR3 is CASSPKGTGGNEQYF. The CDR3 nucleotides are TGTGCCAGCAGCCCAAAAGGGACAGGGGGCAACGAGCAGTACTTC.

The chain couples TRBV4-1 to TRBJ2-1, with TRBD1 identical over 7 bases. Germline CDR1 is MGHRA and CDR2 is YSYEKL. This CDR3 is built from 16 residues. V was pared by 4 bases and J by 0 bases, with 6 bases of the junction left unmatched. Here the CDR3 reads CASSPQGDPSYNEQFF. DNA of the CDR3: TGCGCCAGCAGCCCCCAGGGGGATCCCTCCTACAATGAGCAGTTCTTC.

At least ten counts were recorded for this clonotype. V is TRBV15 and J is TRBJ2-1; D not resolved. V was trimmed by 8 bases and J by 0 bases, leaving 11 bases between them. There are 14 residues in the CDR3. Looked up from germline, CDR1 is LNHNV and CDR2 is YYDKDF (reference sequence). DNA of the CDR3: TGTGCCACCTCCGGGCCTCCCTCCTACAATGAGCAGTTCTTC. Translating it yields CATSGPPSYNEQFF.

This clonotype was seen a few times. The genes are TRBV18 and TRBJ2-1; 9 nucleotides align to TRBD2. Germline CDR1 KGHSH, CDR2 LQKENI. CDR3 length: 15 amino acids. Trimming removed 1 base from V and 5 bases from J; junction bases left unmatched: 3. This chain's CDR3 is CASSPRRGGDNEQFF. The CDR3 bases are TGTGCCAGCTCACCACGGCGCGGGGGGGACAATGAGCAGTTCTTC.

The chain couples TRBV20-1 to TRBJ1-2, with D perhaps TRBD1 (5 bases). The CDR3 is 14 residues long. Per germline, CDR1 DFQATT and CDR2 SNEGSKA (reference sequence). Trimming took off 1 base at V and 3 bases at J, with 12 bases between the two ends. CDR3 region: CSARVQESYYGYTF. In DNA form, the CDR3 reads TGCAGTGCTAGAGTACAGGAGTCCTACTATGGCTACACCTTC.

This clonotype has a count of ten or more. The chain carries TRBV6-5 and TRBJ2-7, with 12 bases lining up with TRBD2. The V segment lost 0 bases and the J segment 1 base; nucleotides outside the gene matches: 1. CDR1 and CDR2 from the germline V gene are MNHEY and SVGAGI. The CDR3 covers 16 residues. This chain's CDR3 is CASSYSGLAGSYEQYF. The CDR3 coding sequence is TGTGCCAGCAGTTACTCCGGACTAGCGGGGTCCTACGAGCAGTACTTC.

This clonotype has more than one count but fewer than ten. V usage is TRBV7-2 and J usage is TRBJ2-1; 9 bases map to TRBD1. The CDR3 has 16 residues. The germline CDR1 and CDR2 sequences are SGHTA and FQGNSA. V was clipped by 4 bases and J by 9 bases; unmatched bases: 13. The CDR3 DNA follows: TGTGCCAGCAGCTCTCTTTTTGGGACAGGGTTTGGTGAGCAGTTCTTC. Its protein is CASSSLFGTGFGEQFF.

On this clonotype: An end of the junction does not agree with germline; a read error may underlie this. V gene TRBV7-9 combines with J gene TRBJ2-7; tentative D call: TRBD1 (5 bases). The germline V gene encodes CDR1 SEHNR and CDR2 FQNEAQ (reference sequence). This CDR3 has 13 amino acids. This CDR3 reads CANSPRQPYEQYF. The DNA for the CDR3 is TGTGCCAACAGCCCCCGACAGCCCTACGAGCAGTACTTC.

J is TRBJ2-7 and V is TRBV6-5; D not certain. The CDR3 is made up of 13 amino acids. The V gene lost 2 bases and the J gene lost 4 bases, with 9 bases spanning the gap. Germline lookup yields CDR1 MNHEY and CDR2 SVGAGI. The CDR3 region has the DNA TGTGCCAGCAGTTACACTACAAGTTACGAGCAGTACTTC. It is translated as CASSYTTSYEQYF.

This clonotype has ten or more counts. CDR3 coding DNA: TGTGCCAGCAGCCCCGACAGGGGGTCTTCCCCCAGGGGGTATTTT. Protein sequence: CASSPDRGSSPRGYF. The chain has TRBV7-9 and TRBJ2-3; TRBD1 matches at 9 bases. Germline values: CDR1 SEHNR, CDR2 FQNEAQ (reference sequence). The CDR3 is made up of 15 amino acids. Trimming removed 5 bases from V and 14 bases from J; junction bases left unmatched: 17.

In this sample, this clonotype turned up many times. The V gene is TRBV3-1, the J gene TRBJ2-7, with TRBD1 matching over 7 bases. CDR1 is LGHDT and CDR2 is YNNKEL in the germline V gene (reference sequence). V dropped 0 bases and J dropped 4; count of bases not matched to a gene: 15. CDR3 size: 18 residues. The CDR3 DNA sequence: TGTGCCAGCAGCCAAGATCTACTATCCCCCGGGACAGCGTACGAGCAGTACTTC. Translating it yields CASSQDLLSPGTAYEQYF.

By proportion, this clonotype is medium-sized (0.01 to 0.1%). The chain's CDR3 is CASSGGGATDTQYF. The CDR3 DNA reads TGTGCCAGCAGTGGCGGGGGGGCCACAGATACGCAGTATTTT. This chain uses TRBV6-4 with TRBJ2-3; TRBD2 aligns across 9 bases. The CDR3 has 14 amino acids. Germline CDR1 is MRHNA and CDR2 is SNTAGT. V lost 4 bases and J lost 2; bases outside the gene matches: 1.

Only a few counts were recorded for this clonotype. The CDR3 region is CAIRAGGVSYEQYF. The CDR3 nucleotides are TGTGCCATCAGGGCCGGAGGGGTCTCCTACGAGCAGTACTTC. This chain uses TRBV10-3 with TRBJ2-7; D might be TRBD2 (6 bases). CDR3 length equals 14 residues. Trimming stripped 6 bases from V and 0 bases from J, with 12 bases between. Germline V lookup: CDR1 ENHRY, CDR2 SYGVKD.

The CDR3 protein is CSARVGETQYF. The CDR3 region has the DNA TGCAGTGCTAGAGTTGGCGAGACCCAGTACTTC. The rearrangement uses TRBV20-1 and TRBJ2-7, with D unclear. The DNA end lines up better with TRBJ2-5; the J call may be wrong. Per the germline V gene, CDR1 is DFQATT and CDR2 is SNEGSKA (reference sequence). This CDR3 has 11 amino acids.

The V call is TRBV5-1, the J call TRBJ1-1; 7 bases line up with TRBD1. Looked up from germline, CDR1 is SGHRS and CDR2 is YFSETQ. This CDR3 region has 16 residues. V lost 2 bases to trimming and J lost 5 bases; unmatched junction nucleotides: 12. CDR3 nucleotide sequence: TGCGCCAGCAGCTTACTGTTGACAGGGAAAGGTACTGAAGCTTTCTTT. This sequence encodes CASSLLLTGKGTEAFF.

Worth noting for this clonotype: One end of the junction does not line up with germline, which may come from a read error. The gene calls are TRBV20-1 and TRBJ1-2, with D perhaps matching TRBD1 (5 bases). This CDR3 has 13 residues. The germline CDR1 and CDR2 sequences are DFQATT and SNEGSKA (reference sequence). CDR3 in amino acids: CNARDGQGYGYTF. The CDR3 DNA is TGCAATGCTAGAGATGGGCAGGGTTACGGCTACACCTTC.

This clonotype occurred many times. The chain carries TRBV20-1 and TRBJ2-3; possible D gene TRBD2, 5 bases. Germline assignment: CDR1 DFQATT and CDR2 SNEGSKA (reference sequence). The CDR3 is 13 amino acids. V lost 6 bases and J 3 bases, leaving 13 bases between the germline ends. CDR3 DNA sequence: TGCAGTGCGAGGAGGTTGGCAACAGATACGCAGTATTTT. It translates to CSARRLATDTQYF.

This clonotype was detected many times. This chain links TRBV6-6 with TRBJ2-7; D ambiguous. CDR1 is MNHNY, CDR2 SVGAGI, per germline (reference sequence). This CDR3 has 14 residues. Trimming stripped 0 bases from V and 2 bases from J, with 8 bases between. CDR3 DNA sequence: TGTGCCAGCAGTTACTCGACGGCCACCTACGAGCAGTACTTC. Encoded protein: CASSYSTATYEQYF.

Many counts were recorded for this clonotype. This rearrangement joins TRBV20-1 to TRBJ1-2, with D maybe TRBD1 (5 bases). CDR1 is DFQATT, CDR2 SNEGSKA, per germline (reference sequence). The CDR3 consists of 12 residues. With 5 bases removed from V and 5 bases from J, the gap between germline ends came to 12 bases. The CDR3 here is CSAGQGPYGYTF. DNA of the CDR3: TGCAGTGCTGGACAAGGACCTTATGGCTACACCTTC.

This clonotype was seen only a few times. This chain links TRBV5-1 with TRBJ1-1, with D perhaps TRBD1 (6 bases). This CDR3 is built from 14 residues. Germline CDR1 reads SGHRS; CDR2 reads YFSETQ. V lost 5 bases to trimming and J lost 5 bases, with 16 bases between them. The CDR3, as DNA: TGCGCCAGCAGGATGAGCACAGGGCGGACTGAAGCTTTCTTT. Amino acids: CASRMSTGRTEAFF.

Comments on this clonotype: The junction departs from germline at one end; a sequencing error may be responsible. The J gene is TRBJ1-1, the V gene TRBV6-2 or TRBV6-3; D gene unclear. The CDR3 contains 13 residues. Germline CDR1 is MNHEY and CDR2 is SVGEGT. Here the CDR3 DNA reads TGTGTCAGCAGCCCACTCCAAGACACTGAAGCTTTCTTT. Translated, it gives CVSSPLQDTEAFF.

In its sample, this clonotype was seen once. This may be a read error, as it is one base from a much larger clone. This chain links TRBV4-1 with TRBJ2-1, with TRBD1 matching over 7 bases. V was pared by 0 bases and J by 7 bases, with 15 bases of the junction left unmatched. The CDR3 contains 18 residues. The germline gives CDR1 MGHRA, CDR2 YSYEKL. CDR3 sequence reads: CASSQEGLDRIGYNEQFF. CDR3 DNA: TGCGCCAGCAGCCAAGAGGGGTTGGACAGGATAGGTTATAATGAGCAGTTCTTC.

This chain connects TRBV7-6 to TRBJ1-1; no clear D gene. The germline V gene encodes CDR1 SGHVS and CDR2 FNYEAQ. The CDR3 has 16 amino acids. V dropped 6 bases and J dropped 1 base, with 18 bases sitting between them. CDR3 nucleotides: TGTGCCAGCAGTTCCACTAAGGTAGACCAGAACACTGAAGCTTTCTTT. Translation: CASSSTKVDQNTEAFF.

Points on this clonotype: The junction departs from the called germline gene at one end, perhaps through a read error. The J gene is TRBJ2-6, the V gene TRBV5-1; 9 positions agree with TRBD1. CDR1 is SGHRS and CDR2 is YFSETQ in the germline V gene. The CDR3 spans 18 residues. The DNA for the CDR3 is TGCGCCAGCAGCTTAACGGGACAGGGTTTCGGTGGGGCCAACGTCCGGACTTTC. It encodes CASSLTGQGFGGANVRTF.

J is TRBJ2-2 and V is TRBV5-1; D not resolved. Germline CDR1 SGHRS, CDR2 YFSETQ. This CDR3 spans 14 amino acids. The V end was cut by 2 bases, the J end by 4 bases, with 9 bases between. CDR3 residues: CASSLQTTTGELFF. DNA for the CDR3: TGCGCCAGCAGCTTACAGACAACCACCGGGGAGCTGTTTTTT.

The gene calls are TRBV27 and TRBJ2-5; no clear D. V lost 6 bases, J lost 0 bases, and 11 bases lay in between. Germline V lookup: CDR1 MNHEY, CDR2 SMNVEV (reference sequence). The CDR3 has 14 amino acids. CDR3 sequence: CASSPYGYQETQYF. The CDR3 DNA sequence: TGTGCCAGCAGCCCCTATGGGTACCAAGAGACCCAGTACTTC.

This clonotype was seen ten or more times. The rearrangement links TRBV12-3 or TRBV12-4 to TRBJ2-1; no definite D call. The CDR3 is made up of 13 amino acids. V lost 0 bases and J lost 10, with 10 bases in between. DNA of the CDR3: TGTGCCAGCAGTTTAGCGCAGGCGAACGAGCAGTTCTTC. The encoded protein is CASSLAQANEQFF.

J is TRBJ2-2 and V is TRBV7-2; no clear D gene. This CDR3 is built from 17 residues. CDR1 and CDR2 (germline): SGHTA, FQGNSA. V was cut by 1 base and J by 2 bases, with 14 bases left in between. In DNA, the CDR3 is TGTGCCAGCAGCTTAGGGCGACCAAGCGAAAACACCGGGGAGCTGTTTTTT. Translated: CASSLGRPSENTGELFF.

The chain recombines TRBV7-2 with TRBJ1-1; D gene uncertain. This CDR3 spans 13 amino acids. Germline V gene lookup returns CDR1 SGHTA and CDR2 FQGNSA. Trimming took 2 bases from V and 7 from J, leaving 11 bases between them. The CDR3 loop reads CASSLYRIGEAFF. CDR3 in DNA: TGTGCCAGCAGCTTATATCGGATAGGTGAAGCTTTCTTT.

The chain links TRBV5-1 to TRBJ2-5, with a possible D match to TRBD1 (6 bases). The J call may not be correct, given that the DNA end is closer to TRBJ2-7. This CDR3 is 11 amino acids long. Germline assignment: CDR1 SGHRS and CDR2 YFSETQ. The CDR3 DNA is TGCGCCAGCAGCATCAGGGGCGAGCAGTACTTC. Its translation: CASSIRGEQYF.